Listed below are T cell receptor beta chains from one sample, sequenced in a study of shared clonotypes between healthy human individuals. TCRdb's copy holds only in-frame clones and misses some; the assay was immunoSEQ multiplex PCR. This table holds some 2,500,000 clones, under 95% found once. The sample taken for sequencing was naive CD4+ T cells from PBMCs. All receptors derive from a man younger than 35 in good health. Some clones in this sample may be carry-over from other donors' samples. Each CDR3 is given with its conserved first and last residue. A D gene is named only where the DNA matches it firmly. Clone size is not always given. Where it is, it says once, few, many or a class for expanded clones.

clone size: NA
D gene: TRBD2
V gene: TRBV2
J gene: TRBJ2-7
CDR3 DNA: TGTGCCAGCGGGGGACTAGCGGATCCCTACGAGCAGTACTTC
CDR3 protein: CASGGLADPYEQYF

clone size: NA
D gene: NA
V gene: TRBV6-5
J gene: TRBJ2-7
CDR3 DNA: TGTGCCAGCAGTGCCTCAGGGGCACACAGCTACGAGCAGTACTTC
CDR3 protein: CASSASGAHSYEQYF

clone size: NA
D gene: NA
V gene: TRBV7-3
J gene: TRBJ2-7
CDR3 DNA: TGTGCCAGCAGCTCAAGACCAGGCCTGGAGCAGTACTTC
CDR3 protein: CASSSRPGLEQYF

clone size: NA
D gene: TRBD2
V gene: TRBV18
J gene: TRBJ2-7
CDR3 DNA: TGTGCCAGCTCAGCAGGGACTAGCGGGAGGGCAAGGGGCTCCTACGAGCAGTACTTC
CDR3 protein: CASSAGTSGRARGSYEQYF

clone size: NA
D gene: NA
V gene: TRBV7-9
J gene: TRBJ2-3
CDR3 DNA: TGTGCCAGCAGCTTACAAGGTTCTGGCACAGATACGCAGTATTTT
CDR3 protein: CASSLQGSGTDTQYF

clone size: NA
D gene: TRBD1
V gene: TRBV25-1
J gene: TRBJ2-1
CDR3 DNA: TGTGCCAGCAGTGCTCCCTCGGGACAGGGAATCTACAATGAGCAGTTCTTC
CDR3 protein: CASSAPSGQGIYNEQFF

clone size: NA
D gene: NA
V gene: TRBV5-8
J gene: TRBJ1-1
CDR3 DNA: TGTGCCAGCAGCTTGGTTGCCTCGGCAGGGAGAGGGGACACTGAAGCTTTCTTT
CDR3 protein: CASSLVASAGRGDTEAFF

clone size: NA
D gene: TRBD2
V gene: TRBV2
J gene: TRBJ2-5
CDR3 DNA: TGTGCCAGCACCATTGGGACTAGACAAGAGACCCAGTACTTC
CDR3 protein: CASTIGTRQETQYF

clone size: NA
D gene: TRBD2
V gene: TRBV5-5
J gene: TRBJ2-7
CDR3 DNA: TGTGCCAGCAGCTTGGGCGCGGGAGTTACCTACGAGCAGTACTTC
CDR3 protein: CASSLGAGVTYEQYF

clone size: NA
D gene: TRBD1
V gene: TRBV7-9
J gene: TRBJ2-3
CDR3 DNA: TGTGCCAGCAGCCCAGGGACAGGGAGCACAGATACGCAGTATTTT
CDR3 protein: CASSPGTGSTDTQYF

clone size: NA
D gene: TRBD1
V gene: TRBV7-9
J gene: TRBJ2-7
CDR3 DNA: TGTGCCAGCAGCCCTGTTTCGGGACAGTCCTACGAGCAGTACTTC
CDR3 protein: CASSPVSGQSYEQYF

clone size: NA
D gene: NA
V gene: TRBV9
J gene: TRBJ2-5
CDR3 DNA: TGTGCCAGCAGCGTCCCCGGGACGACGGGGGAGACCCAGTACTTC
CDR3 protein: CASSVPGTTGETQYF

clone size: NA
D gene: TRBD2
V gene: TRBV28
J gene: TRBJ2-7
CDR3 DNA: TGTGCCAGCAGGCCAAGCGGGAAGACTCCCTACGAGCAGTACTTC
CDR3 protein: CASRPSGKTPYEQYF

clone size: NA
D gene: NA
V gene: TRBV4-1
J gene: TRBJ1-1
CDR3 DNA: TGCGCCAGCAGCCAAGATATGGCGTCGCGGAACACTGAAGCTTTCTTT
CDR3 protein: CASSQDMASRNTEAFF

clone size: few
D gene: NA
V gene: TRBV18
J gene: TRBJ1-1
CDR3 DNA: TGTGCCAGCTCACCGTGGGACGGAACTGAAGCTTTCTTT
CDR3 protein: CASSPWDGTEAFF

clone size: NA
D gene: TRBD2
V gene: TRBV27
J gene: TRBJ2-3
CDR3 DNA: TGTGCCAGCAGTTTACCTAAACTAGCGGGAGTGCCAGATACGCAGTATTTT
CDR3 protein: CASSLPKLAGVPDTQYF

clone size: NA
D gene: NA
V gene: TRBV6-1
J gene: TRBJ1-3
CDR3 DNA: TGTGCCAGCAATCCAGGACTCGCTGGAAACACCATATATTTT
CDR3 protein: CASNPGLAGNTIYF

clone size: NA
D gene: NA
V gene: TRBV9
J gene: TRBJ2-7
CDR3 DNA: TGTGCCAGCAGCGTTGGGATTGAAAGCCCGGACGTATCCTACGAGCAGTACTTC
CDR3 protein: CASSVGIESPDVSYEQYF

clone size: NA
D gene: NA
V gene: TRBV5-1
J gene: TRBJ2-4
CDR3 DNA: TGCGCCAGCAGCTCCCACTCGACAGCAGGAGAAATTCAGTACTTC
CDR3 protein: CASSSHSTAGEIQYF

clone size: NA
D gene: NA
V gene: TRBV28
J gene: TRBJ1-1
CDR3 DNA: TGTGCCAGCAGTTTACGGAACAGGGCCCCTGAAGCTTTCTTT
CDR3 protein: CASSLRNRAPEAFF

clone size: NA
D gene: TRBD1
V gene: TRBV19
J gene: TRBJ2-7
CDR3 DNA: TGTGCCAGTAGTATCAACAGGGGTGGGGTTACCTACGAGCAGTACTTC
CDR3 protein: CASSINRGGVTYEQYF

clone size: NA
D gene: TRBD2
V gene: TRBV5-8
J gene: TRBJ2-7
CDR3 DNA: TGTGCCAGCAGCTTGGTGCTAGCGGGAGCGGTTGAGCAGTACTTC
CDR3 protein: CASSLVLAGAVEQYF

clone size: once
D gene: TRBD1
V gene: TRBV5-1
J gene: TRBJ1-4
CDR3 DNA: TGCGCCAGCAGCACAGGAAGACAGGGAGGTAATGAAAAACTGTTTTTT
CDR3 protein: CASSTGRQGGNEKLFF

clone size: NA
D gene: NA
V gene: TRBV29-1
J gene: TRBJ2-3
CDR3 DNA: TGCAGCGCCTGGGACGGACTAACTAGCACAGATACGCAGTATTTT
CDR3 protein: CSAWDGLTSTDTQYF

clone size: NA
D gene: NA
V gene: TRBV15
J gene: TRBJ1-5
CDR3 DNA: TGTGCCACCAGCAGAGATCGCTGGAGCGCCCAGCATTTT
CDR3 protein: CATSRDRWSAQHF

clone size: NA
D gene: NA
V gene: TRBV7-9
J gene: TRBJ1-2
CDR3 DNA: TGTGCCAGCACCGAACCCCGACATGACAGAATCTATGGCTACACCTTC
CDR3 protein: CASTEPRHDRIYGYTF

clone size: NA
D gene: TRBD2
V gene: TRBV29-1
J gene: TRBJ2-3
CDR3 DNA: TGCAGCGTTGTTGGGACTAGCGGGAGGGGGCCCACAGATACGCAGTATTTT
CDR3 protein: CSVVGTSGRGPTDTQYF

clone size: NA
D gene: TRBD2
V gene: TRBV5-1
J gene: TRBJ2-7
CDR3 DNA: TGCGCCAGCAGCTCGACGGGGGGGAGCGACGAGCAGTACTTC
CDR3 protein: CASSSTGGSDEQYF

clone size: NA
D gene: TRBD1
V gene: TRBV7-8
J gene: TRBJ2-3
CDR3 DNA: TGTGCCAGCAGCAACCGGGACAGGGGGCCAGATACGCAGTATTTT
CDR3 protein: CASSNRDRGPDTQYF

clone size: NA
D gene: TRBD1
V gene: TRBV7-2
J gene: TRBJ1-2
CDR3 DNA: TGTGCCAGCAGCTGGGGACAGGGGGCACTCTATGGCTACACCTTC
CDR3 protein: CASSWGQGALYGYTF

clone size: NA
D gene: TRBD2
V gene: TRBV7-8
J gene: TRBJ2-3
CDR3 DNA: TGTGCCAGCAGCCAACTAGCGCGCACAGATACGCAGTATTTT
CDR3 protein: CASSQLARTDTQYF

clone size: NA
D gene: NA
V gene: TRBV6-6
J gene: TRBJ2-7
CDR3 DNA: TGTGCCAGCAGTTCGGACAAACAGGGACCCTACGAGCAGTACTTC
CDR3 protein: CASSSDKQGPYEQYF

clone size: NA
D gene: NA
V gene: TRBV28
J gene: TRBJ1-2
CDR3 DNA: NA
CDR3 protein: CASSLAVDGYTF

clone size: few
D gene: NA
V gene: TRBV7-9
J gene: TRBJ1-2
CDR3 DNA: TGTGCCAGCAGCTTGGACAGTAGCTACACCTTC
CDR3 protein: CASSLDSSYTF

clone size: NA
D gene: NA
V gene: TRBV7-3
J gene: TRBJ2-7
CDR3 DNA: TGTGCCAGCAGCTTCACGGGACCAACACGTACCTACGAGCAGTACTTC
CDR3 protein: CASSFTGPTRTYEQYF

clone size: NA
D gene: NA
V gene: TRBV2
J gene: TRBJ1-2
CDR3 DNA: TGTGCCAGCAGTGAAGCCTCCGGGAGAATAAAATTAGCTAACTATGGCTACACCTTC
CDR3 protein: CASSEASGRIKLANYGYTF

clone size: once
D gene: NA
V gene: TRBV10-3
J gene: TRBJ2-2
CDR3 DNA: TGTGCCATCAGAAAGGACAGTCCCCCCGGGGAGCTGTTTTTT
CDR3 protein: CAIRKDSPPGELFF

clone size: NA
D gene: TRBD1
V gene: TRBV5-1
J gene: TRBJ2-7
CDR3 DNA: TGCGCCAGCAGCACTAGACAGGGACCCCACGAGCAGTACTTC
CDR3 protein: CASSTRQGPHEQYF

clone size: once
D gene: NA
V gene: TRBV6-1
J gene: TRBJ2-7
CDR3 DNA: TGTGCCAGCAGTGAAGCGACAGGCACCTACGAGCAGTACTTC
CDR3 protein: CASSEATGTYEQYF

clone size: NA
D gene: TRBD1
V gene: TRBV7-2
J gene: TRBJ1-1
CDR3 DNA: TGTGCCAGCAGCTTTTGGACAGGGGGGAGCACTGAAGCTTTCTTT
CDR3 protein: CASSFWTGGSTEAFF

clone size: once
D gene: TRBD1
V gene: TRBV29-1
J gene: TRBJ2-3
CDR3 DNA: TGCAGCGTGGACAGGCGGACAGATACGCAGTATTTT
CDR3 protein: CSVDRRTDTQYF

clone size: NA
D gene: TRBD2
V gene: TRBV28
J gene: TRBJ2-1
CDR3 DNA: TGTGCCAGCAGTTTATCAGCGGGAGGAGCCTACAATGAGCAGTTCTTC
CDR3 protein: CASSLSAGGAYNEQFF

clone size: NA
D gene: TRBD2
V gene: TRBV7-3
J gene: TRBJ2-2
CDR3 DNA: TGTGCCAGCAGCCCCGGGACTAGCGGGGCGTTTAACACCGGGGAGCTGTTTTTT
CDR3 protein: CASSPGTSGAFNTGELFF

clone size: NA
D gene: NA
V gene: TRBV28
J gene: TRBJ1-5
CDR3 DNA: TGTGCCAGCAGGCGTAGATTTAGCAATCAGCCCCAGCATTTT
CDR3 protein: CASRRRFSNQPQHF

clone size: NA
D gene: NA
V gene: TRBV28
J gene: TRBJ2-7
CDR3 DNA: TGTGCCAGCACCCCCGTTCGAGGCGAGCAGTACTTC
CDR3 protein: CASTPVRGEQYF

clone size: NA
D gene: NA
V gene: TRBV14
J gene: TRBJ2-7
CDR3 DNA: TGTGCCAGCAGCCAAGGAAGGGGACTGGACAAATACGAGCAGTACTTC
CDR3 protein: CASSQGRGLDKYEQYF

clone size: NA
D gene: TRBD1
V gene: TRBV11-2
J gene: TRBJ1-1
CDR3 DNA: TGTGCCAGCAGTTCCCCCCACAAGACAGGGGGTAACACTGAAGCTTTCTTT
CDR3 protein: CASSSPHKTGGNTEAFF

clone size: NA
D gene: NA
V gene: TRBV27
J gene: TRBJ2-7
CDR3 DNA: TGTGCCAGCAGTTTATCGATTAGCGGAGCCGCGAGAAAGCAGTACTTC
CDR3 protein: CASSLSISGAARKQYF

clone size: NA
D gene: NA
V gene: TRBV5-4
J gene: TRBJ2-7
CDR3 DNA: TGTGCCAGCAGCATAGGTAACAGGGACGAGCAGTACTTC
CDR3 protein: CASSIGNRDEQYF

clone size: NA
D gene: NA
V gene: TRBV18
J gene: TRBJ2-7
CDR3 DNA: TGTGCCAGCTCAGAGGGGTACGAGCAGTACTTC
CDR3 protein: CASSEGYEQYF

clone size: once
D gene: TRBD2
V gene: TRBV7-9
J gene: TRBJ2-3
CDR3 DNA: TGTGCCAGCAGCCCACACGGACTAGCGGGAGCCGCAGATACGCAGTATTTT
CDR3 protein: CASSPHGLAGAADTQYF

clone size: NA
D gene: NA
V gene: TRBV5-3
J gene: TRBJ1-1
CDR3 DNA: TGTGCCAGAAGCGTACCGGGACCGAGGAACACTGAAGCTTTCTTT
CDR3 protein: CARSVPGPRNTEAFF

clone size: NA
D gene: TRBD1
V gene: TRBV18
J gene: TRBJ1-4
CDR3 DNA: TGTGCCAGCTCACTGACAGGGGGCGGTGGTAATGAAAAACTGTTTTTT
CDR3 protein: CASSLTGGGGNEKLFF

clone size: NA
D gene: NA
V gene: TRBV18
J gene: TRBJ2-7
CDR3 DNA: TGTGCCAGCTCACCCGCCGATACAGGGTACGAGCAGTACTTC
CDR3 protein: CASSPADTGYEQYF

clone size: many
D gene: NA
V gene: TRBV27
J gene: TRBJ2-7
CDR3 DNA: TGTGCCAGCAGTCTATCAGGAGGAGTAGGCTACGAGCAGTACTTC
CDR3 protein: CASSLSGGVGYEQYF

clone size: NA
D gene: TRBD2
V gene: TRBV5-1
J gene: TRBJ2-1
CDR3 DNA: TGCGCCAGCAGCTTGGGGGTTAGCGGGAGGTCGGAGGGTGAGCAGTTCTTC
CDR3 protein: CASSLGVSGRSEGEQFF

clone size: NA
D gene: TRBD1
V gene: TRBV27
J gene: TRBJ2-7
CDR3 DNA: TGTGCCAGCAGTCCCCGGACAGGGGGTCGCGAGCAGTACTTC
CDR3 protein: CASSPRTGGREQYF